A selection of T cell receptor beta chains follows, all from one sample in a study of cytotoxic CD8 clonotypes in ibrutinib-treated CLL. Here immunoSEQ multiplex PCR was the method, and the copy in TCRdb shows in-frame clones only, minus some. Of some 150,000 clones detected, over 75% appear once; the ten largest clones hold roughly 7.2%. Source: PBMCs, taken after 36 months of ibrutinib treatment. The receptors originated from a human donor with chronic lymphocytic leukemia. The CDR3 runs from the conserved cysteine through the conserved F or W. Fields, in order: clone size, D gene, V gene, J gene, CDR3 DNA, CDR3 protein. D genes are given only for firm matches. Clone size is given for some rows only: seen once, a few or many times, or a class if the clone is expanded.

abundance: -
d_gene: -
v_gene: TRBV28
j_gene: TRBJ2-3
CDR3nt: TGTGCCAGCAGTACCGGACAGATCAGCACAGATACGCAGTATTTT
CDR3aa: CASSTGQISTDTQYF

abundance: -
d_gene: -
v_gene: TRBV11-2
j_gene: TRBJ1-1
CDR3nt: TGTGCCAGCAGCTTAGTCACAGAGAACACTGAAGCTTTCTTT
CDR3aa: CASSLVTENTEAFF

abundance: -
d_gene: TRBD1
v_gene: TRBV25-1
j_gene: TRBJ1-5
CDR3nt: TGTGCCAGCAGTGGCCAGGGGGCATGGCAGCCCCAGCATTTT
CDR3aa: CASSGQGAWQPQHF

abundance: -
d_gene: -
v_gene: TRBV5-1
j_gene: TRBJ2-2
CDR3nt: TGCGCCAGCTCGCGCAGCAACACCGGGGAGCTGTTTTTT
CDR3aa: CASSRSNTGELFF

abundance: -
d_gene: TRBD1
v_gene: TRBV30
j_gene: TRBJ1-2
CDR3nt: TGTGCCTGGAGAGTCGGGGGGACAGCTAACTATGGCTACACCTTC
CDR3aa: CAWRVGGTANYGYTF

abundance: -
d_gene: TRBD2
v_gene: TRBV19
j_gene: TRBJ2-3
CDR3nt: TGTGCCAGTAGTAGCGGGAGTGTTACGCAGTATTTT
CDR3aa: CASSSGSVTQYF

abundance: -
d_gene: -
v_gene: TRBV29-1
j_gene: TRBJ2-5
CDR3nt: TGCAGCGTTCGTCCGGGGGCGAAAGAGACCCAGTACTTC
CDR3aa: CSVRPGAKETQYF

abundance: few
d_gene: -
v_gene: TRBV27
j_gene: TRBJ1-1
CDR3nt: TGTGCCAGCAACCCCAACCGGGGAGGTGAAGCTTTCTTT
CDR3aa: CASNPNRGGEAFF

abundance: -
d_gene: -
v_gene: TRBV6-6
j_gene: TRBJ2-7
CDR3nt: TGTGCCAGCAGTTACTCGGGGGGGCGGGCCTACGAGCAGTACTTC
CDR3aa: CASSYSGGRAYEQYF

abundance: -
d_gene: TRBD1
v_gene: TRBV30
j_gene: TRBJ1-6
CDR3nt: TGTGCCTGGAGTGTACTCGGACAGGGGAATTCACCCCTCCACTTT
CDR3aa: CAWSVLGQGNSPLHF

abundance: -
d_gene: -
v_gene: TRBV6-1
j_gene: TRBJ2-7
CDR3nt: TGTGCCAGCAGTGTCAGAGGGTTAGGGTACGAGCAGTACTTC
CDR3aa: CASSVRGLGYEQYF

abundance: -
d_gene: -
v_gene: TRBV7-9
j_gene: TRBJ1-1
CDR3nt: TGTGCCAGCAGCTTAGCCCCCTTGAACACTGAAGCTTTCTTT
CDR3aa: CASSLAPLNTEAFF

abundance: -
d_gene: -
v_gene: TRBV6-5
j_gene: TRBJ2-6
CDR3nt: TGTGCCAGCAGTGATGTGGGGGCCAACGTCCTGACTTTC
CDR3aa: CASSDVGANVLTF

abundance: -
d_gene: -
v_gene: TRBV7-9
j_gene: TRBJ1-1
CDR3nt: TGTGCCAGCAGTCTCATACGTGCGGCTTTCTTT
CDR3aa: CASSLIRAAFF

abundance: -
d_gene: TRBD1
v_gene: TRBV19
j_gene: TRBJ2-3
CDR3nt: TGTGCCAGTAGGAGACAGGGTGGCACAGATACGCAGTATTTT
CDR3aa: CASRRQGGTDTQYF

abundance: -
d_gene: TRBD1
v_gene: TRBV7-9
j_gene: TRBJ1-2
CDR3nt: TGTGCCAGCAGTTTGAACAGGGGCACTAACTATGGCTACACCTTC
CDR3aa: CASSLNRGTNYGYTF

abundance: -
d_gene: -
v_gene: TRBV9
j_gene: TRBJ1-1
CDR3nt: TGTGCCAGCAGCGTAGGACTGACAGCCCTGAACACTGAAGCTTTCTTT
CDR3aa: CASSVGLTALNTEAFF

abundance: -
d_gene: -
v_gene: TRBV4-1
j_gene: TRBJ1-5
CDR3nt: TGCGCCAGCAGCCAAGAAAGAGGTCTCAAGAATCAGCCCCAGCATTTT
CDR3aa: CASSQERGLKNQPQHF

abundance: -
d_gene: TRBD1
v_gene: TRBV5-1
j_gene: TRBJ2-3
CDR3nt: TGCGCCAGCAGCCCTACGAGACAGGGCGCGCAGTATTTT
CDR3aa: CASSPTRQGAQYF

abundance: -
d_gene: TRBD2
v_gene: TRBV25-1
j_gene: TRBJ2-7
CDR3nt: TGTGCCAGCAGTGGCGGGACTAGCGGGACGAGGGAGCAGTACTTC
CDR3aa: CASSGGTSGTREQYF

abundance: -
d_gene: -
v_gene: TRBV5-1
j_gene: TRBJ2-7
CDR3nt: TGCGCCAGCAGCGGGAGCGGCTACGAGCAGTACTTC
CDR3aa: CASSGSGYEQYF

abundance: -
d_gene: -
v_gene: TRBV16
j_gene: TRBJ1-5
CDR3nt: TGTGCCAGCAGCCAATCGTCAGGGTCTTATCAGCCCCAGCATTTT
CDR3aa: CASSQSSGSYQPQHF

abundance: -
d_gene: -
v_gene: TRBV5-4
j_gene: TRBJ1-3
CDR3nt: TGTGCCAGCAGCTCCGGAGGAAACACCATATATTTT
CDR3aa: CASSSGGNTIYF

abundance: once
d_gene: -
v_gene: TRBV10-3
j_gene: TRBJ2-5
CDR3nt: TGTGCCATCAGTGAGTCACTCGGGGCGCAAGAGACCCAGTACTTC
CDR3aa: CAISESLGAQETQYF

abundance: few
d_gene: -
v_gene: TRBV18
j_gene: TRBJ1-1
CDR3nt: TGTGCCAGCTCACACGACGGGGATTACACTGAAGCTTTCTTT
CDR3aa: CASSHDGDYTEAFF

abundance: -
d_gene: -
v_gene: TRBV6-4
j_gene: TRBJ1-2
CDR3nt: TGTGCCAGCACCATACTTAAGCGGGGTGGCAGCTTTAACTATGGCTACACCTTC
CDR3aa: CASTILKRGGSFNYGYTF

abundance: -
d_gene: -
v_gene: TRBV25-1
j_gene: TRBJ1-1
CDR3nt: TGTGCCAGCAGCTTAGGGGACCGGAACACTGAAGCTTTCTTT
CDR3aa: CASSLGDRNTEAFF

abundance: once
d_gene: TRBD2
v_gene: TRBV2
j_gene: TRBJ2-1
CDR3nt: TGTGCCAGCCTAGGCCTAGCGGTTTCCAATGAGCAGTTCTTC
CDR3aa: CASLGLAVSNEQFF

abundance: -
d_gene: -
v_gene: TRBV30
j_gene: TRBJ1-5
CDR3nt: TGTGCCTGGAGCAGGGAGAGCAATCAGCCCCAGCATTTT
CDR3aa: CAWSRESNQPQHF

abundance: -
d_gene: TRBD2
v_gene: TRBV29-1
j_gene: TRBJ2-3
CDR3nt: TGCAGCGTTGAAGCGGGAGGTTCAGATAAGCAGTATTTT
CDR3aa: CSVEAGGSDKQYF

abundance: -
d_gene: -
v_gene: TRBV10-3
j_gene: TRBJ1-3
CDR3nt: TGTGCCACGCAGGGGCGGAGGAACTCTGGAAACACCATATATTTT
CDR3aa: CATQGRRNSGNTIYF

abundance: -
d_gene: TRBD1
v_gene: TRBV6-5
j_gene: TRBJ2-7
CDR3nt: TGTGCCAGCAGGTTCGCGGGACAGGAGGCCTACGAGCAGTACTTC
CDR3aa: CASRFAGQEAYEQYF

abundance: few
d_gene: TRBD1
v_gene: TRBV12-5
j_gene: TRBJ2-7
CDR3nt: TGTGCTAGTGGTTTGGGATACAGGGGGCCTTACGAGCAGTACTTC
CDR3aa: CASGLGYRGPYEQYF

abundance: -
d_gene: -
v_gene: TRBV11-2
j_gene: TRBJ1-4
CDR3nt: TGTGCCAGCAGCCTACTTGGGGAAAAACTGTTTTTT
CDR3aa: CASSLLGEKLFF

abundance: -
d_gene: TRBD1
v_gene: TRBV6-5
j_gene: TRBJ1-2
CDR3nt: TGTGCCAGCAGCCAAAGACAGGGGTGGATGGATGGCTACACCTTC
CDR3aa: CASSQRQGWMDGYTF

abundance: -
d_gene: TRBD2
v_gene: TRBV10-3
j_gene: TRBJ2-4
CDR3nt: TGTGCCATCAGTGAGAAGCTAGCGGTGATAGCCAAAAACATTCAGTACTTC
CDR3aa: CAISEKLAVIAKNIQYF

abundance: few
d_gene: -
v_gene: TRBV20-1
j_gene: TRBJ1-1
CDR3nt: TGCAGTTCCCTTAGGACGGGGGCAGCTTTCTTT
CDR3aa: CSSLRTGAAFF

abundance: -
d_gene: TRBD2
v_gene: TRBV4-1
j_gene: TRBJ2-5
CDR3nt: TGCGCCAGCAGCCAAGATCGGGGGACTAGCGGGAGTCAAGAGACCCAGTACTTC
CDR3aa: CASSQDRGTSGSQETQYF

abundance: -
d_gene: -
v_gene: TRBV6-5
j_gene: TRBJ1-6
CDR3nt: TGTGCCAGCAGTTACTCCGCAGGGGAAAGTAATTCACCCCTCCACTTT
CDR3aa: CASSYSAGESNSPLHF

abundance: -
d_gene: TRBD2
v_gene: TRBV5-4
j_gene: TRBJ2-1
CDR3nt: TGTGCCAGCAGCTTGGCTGCGGGGGGGCCTCGTGAGCAGTTCTTC
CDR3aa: CASSLAAGGPREQFF

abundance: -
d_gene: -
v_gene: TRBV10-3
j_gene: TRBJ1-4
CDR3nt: TGTGCCATCAGTGAGTGGGGGGGTGAAAAACTGTTTTTT
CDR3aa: CAISEWGGEKLFF

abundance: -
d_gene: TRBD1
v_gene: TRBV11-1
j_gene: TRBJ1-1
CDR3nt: TGTGCCAGCAGCTTCGGGACAGTGGACGGAGTGAAAGCTTTCTTT
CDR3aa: CASSFGTVDGVKAFF

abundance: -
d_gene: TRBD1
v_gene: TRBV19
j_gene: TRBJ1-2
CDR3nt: TGTGCCAGCTCCACGAGATCAGGGGGCGGCTATGGCTACACCTTC
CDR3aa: CASSTRSGGGYGYTF

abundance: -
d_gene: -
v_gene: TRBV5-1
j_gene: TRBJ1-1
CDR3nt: TGCGCCAGCAGGACGATGAACACTGAAGCTTTCTTT
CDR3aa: CASRTMNTEAFF

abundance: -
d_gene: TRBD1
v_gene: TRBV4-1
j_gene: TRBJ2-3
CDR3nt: TGCGCCAGCAGCGGGACAGGGGGCGCAGATACGCAGTATTTT
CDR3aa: CASSGTGGADTQYF

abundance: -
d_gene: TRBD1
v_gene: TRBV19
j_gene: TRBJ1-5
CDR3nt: TGTGCCAGTAGTATGAGACAGGGGGGACATCAGCCCCAGCATTTT
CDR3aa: CASSMRQGGHQPQHF

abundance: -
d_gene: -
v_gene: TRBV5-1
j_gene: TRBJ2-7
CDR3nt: TGCGCCAGCAGCTTATCGAGCTACGAGCAGTACTTC
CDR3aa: CASSLSSYEQYF

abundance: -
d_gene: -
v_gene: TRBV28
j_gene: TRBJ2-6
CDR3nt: TGTGCCAGCAGTTTTCGGTCAGGGGAAGCTGGGGCCAACGTCCTGACTTTC
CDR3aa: CASSFRSGEAGANVLTF

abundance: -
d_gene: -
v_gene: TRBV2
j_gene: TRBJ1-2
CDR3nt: TGTGCCAGCTGGGCAGGGGTGGGCCTTAACTATGGCTACACCTTC
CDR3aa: CASWAGVGLNYGYTF